This T cell receptor (beta chain) emerged from a study of blood T cell repertoires in COVID-19. About the study: Collection of acute and convalescent COVID-19 samples took place in the United States, Italy and Spain. Nucleic acid was either cDNA or gDNA, and it came from T cells, B-cell-depleted T cells, or PBMCs.

Original methodology: Nucleated cell counts were estimated from reference gene primer amplification. This table comes from immunoSEQ multiplex PCR, and its TCRdb copy is limited to in-frame clones, with some not included. That table supplies the V and J calls and clone size; D and trimming were determined from the DNA. The sample shows fewer than 200,000 clones, 75% to 85% of them seen only once. The CDR3 has 14 residues. Germline V CDR1 and CDR2: MNHEY, SVGEGT. Trimming shortened V by 2 bases and J by 3 bases, and 11 bases separated the two germline ends. The TCR comes from a human donor in a cohort sampled during active COVID-19. The material sequenced was peripheral blood. The gene calls are TRBV6-2 or TRBV6-3 and TRBJ2-7; perhaps TRBD2 as D (5 bases). Here the CDR3 reads CASSYSGMVYEQYF. The DNA for the CDR3 is TGTGCCAGCAGTTACAGCGGCATGGTCTACGAGCAGTACTTC.